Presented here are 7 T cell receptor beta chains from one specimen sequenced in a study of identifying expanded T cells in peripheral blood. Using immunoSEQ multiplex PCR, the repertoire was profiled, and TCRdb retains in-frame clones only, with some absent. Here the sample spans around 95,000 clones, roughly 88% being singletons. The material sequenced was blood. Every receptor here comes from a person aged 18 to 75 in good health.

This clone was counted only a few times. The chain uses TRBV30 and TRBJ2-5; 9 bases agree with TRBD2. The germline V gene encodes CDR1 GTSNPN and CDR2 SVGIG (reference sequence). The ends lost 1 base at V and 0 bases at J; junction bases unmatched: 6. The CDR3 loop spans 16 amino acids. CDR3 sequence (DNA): TGTGCCTGGAGTGGAGAAGCGGGGGGAAACCAAGAGACCCAGTACTTC. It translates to CAWSGEAGGNQETQYF.

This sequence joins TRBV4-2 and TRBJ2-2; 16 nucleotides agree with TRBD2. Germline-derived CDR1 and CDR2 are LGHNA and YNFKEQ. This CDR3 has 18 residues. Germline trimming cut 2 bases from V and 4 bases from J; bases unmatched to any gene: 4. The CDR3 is CASSQPGLAGGITGELFF. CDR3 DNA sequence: TGTGCCAGCAGCCAACCGGGACTAGCGGGGGGGATCACCGGGGAGCTGTTTTTT.

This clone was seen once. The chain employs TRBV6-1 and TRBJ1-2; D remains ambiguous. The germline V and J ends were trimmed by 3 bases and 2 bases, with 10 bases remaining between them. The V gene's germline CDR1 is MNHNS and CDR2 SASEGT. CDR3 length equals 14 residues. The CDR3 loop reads CASSEFGGNYGYTF. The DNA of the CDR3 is TGTGCCAGCAGTGAGTTTGGCGGCAACTATGGCTACACCTTC.

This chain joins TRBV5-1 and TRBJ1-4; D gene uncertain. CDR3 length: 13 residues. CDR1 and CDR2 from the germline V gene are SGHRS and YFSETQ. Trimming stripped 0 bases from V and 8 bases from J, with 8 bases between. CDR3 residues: CASSLELGEKLFF. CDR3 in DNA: TGCGCCAGCAGCTTGGAACTTGGGGAAAAACTGTTTTTT.

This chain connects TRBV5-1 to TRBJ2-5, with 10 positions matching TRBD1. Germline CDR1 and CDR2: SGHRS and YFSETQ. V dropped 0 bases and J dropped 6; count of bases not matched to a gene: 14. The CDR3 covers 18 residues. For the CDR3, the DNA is TGCGCCAGCAGCTTGGTCGGGACAGGGGTAACTTTTGGCAAGACCCAGTACTTC. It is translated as CASSLVGTGVTFGKTQYF.

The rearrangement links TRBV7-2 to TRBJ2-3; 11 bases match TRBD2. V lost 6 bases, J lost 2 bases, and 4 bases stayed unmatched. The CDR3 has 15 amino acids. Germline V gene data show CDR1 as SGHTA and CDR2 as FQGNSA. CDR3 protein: CASRTGLADTDTQYF. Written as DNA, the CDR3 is TGTGCCAGCAGGACGGGACTAGCGGACACAGATACGCAGTATTTT.

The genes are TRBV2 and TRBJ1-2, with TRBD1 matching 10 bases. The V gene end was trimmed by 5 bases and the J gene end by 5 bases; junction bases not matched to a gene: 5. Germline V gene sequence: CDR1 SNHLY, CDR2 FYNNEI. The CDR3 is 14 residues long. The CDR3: CASSSWTGGYGYTF. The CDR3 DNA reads TGTGCCAGCAGTTCCTGGACAGGGGGTTATGGCTACACCTTC.